The 26 T cell receptor beta chains listed next were all sequenced from one sample in a study of T cell responses to AZD1222 COVID-19 vaccine. Profiling relied on immunoSEQ multiplex PCR, and the TCRdb table lists in-frame clones only, not all of them. The sample lists about 160,000 clones; 70% to 90% were seen once. The specimen was peripheral blood, collected 28 days after the second AZD1222 dose. Every receptor here comes from an adult who received the AZD1222 COVID-19 vaccine.

The V gene is TRBV5-1, the J gene TRBJ2-1, with 9 positions matching TRBD2. There are 18 residues in the CDR3. The germline CDR1 and CDR2 sequences are SGHRS and YFSETQ. The ends lost 0 bases at V and 1 base at J; junction bases unmatched: 8. The CDR3 is CASSLGLLAGGSYNEQFF. CDR3 nucleotide sequence: TGCGCCAGCAGCTTGGGGCTACTCGCGGGGGGGTCCTACAATGAGCAGTTCTTC.

This chain links TRBV29-1 with TRBJ2-3; D tentatively reads TRBD1 or TRBD2 (5 bases each). CDR1 and CDR2 (germline): SQVTM, ANQGSEA. V shed 6 bases and J shed 5 bases, with 21 bases lying between them. The CDR3 runs 15 residues. The CDR3 region is CSVGVIRQTRDTQYF. CDR3 nucleotides: TGCAGCGTGGGGGTGATCCGCCAGACAAGAGATACGCAGTATTTT.

Written as DNA, the CDR3 is TGTGCCAGCAGTTTTGTCTCTGGAAACACCATATATTTT. Its protein product is CASSFVSGNTIYF. The chain employs TRBV12-3 or TRBV12-4 and TRBJ1-3; D is ambiguous. This CDR3 comprises 13 residues. V was clipped by 3 bases and J by 0 bases, with 3 bases between them.

CDR3 sequence: CAWSVSGRAYEKLFF. The CDR3 DNA reads as TGTGCCTGGAGTGTATCGGGCAGAGCCTATGAAAAACTGTTTTTT. V and J are TRBV30 and TRBJ1-4; D not resolved. Germline lookup yields CDR1 GTSNPN and CDR2 SVGIG (reference sequence). Trimming pared 0 bases from V and 6 bases from J, leaving 14 bases between. This CDR3 contains 15 residues.

J is TRBJ2-7 and V is TRBV5-8; D might be TRBD2 (5 bases). Germline CDR1 is SGHTS and CDR2 is YDEGEE. Trimming left V 3 bases short and J 4 bases short, with 14 bases between. The length of the CDR3 is 14 residues. The DNA of the CDR3 is TGTGCCAGCAGCTATGATCCTAGCCGATACGAGCAGTACTTC. Its protein is CASSYDPSRYEQYF. Full variable domain (rest looked up from reference TRBV5-8 and TRBJ2-7): EAGVTQSPTHLIKTRGQQATLRCSPISGHTSVYWYQQALGLGLQFLLWYDEGEERNRGNFPPRFSGRQFPNYSSELNVNALELEDSALYLCASSYDPSRYEQYFGPGTRLTVT.

The chain carries TRBV6-5 and TRBJ2-7; no firm D call. The germline V gene has CDR1 MNHEY and CDR2 SVGAGI. The CDR3 contains 12 residues. Trimming shortened V by 5 bases and J by 5 bases, and 10 bases separated the two germline ends. Written as DNA, the CDR3 is TGTGCCAGCAGTCCCCGTGATCACGAGCAGTACTTC. Encoded protein: CASSPRDHEQYF.

The rearrangement uses TRBV5-6 and TRBJ1-1; tentatively, D is TRBD1 (6 bases). CDR1 SGHDT and CDR2 YYEEEE come from the germline V gene. This CDR3 has 13 residues. With 2 bases removed from V and 5 bases from J, the gap between germline ends came to 10 bases. CDR3 protein: CASSLGGLTEAFF. The CDR3 coding sequence is TGTGCCAGCAGCTTAGGGGGGCTAACTGAAGCTTTCTTT.

The gene calls are TRBV20-1 and TRBJ1-1; D not resolved. The V gene lost 4 bases and the J gene lost 3 bases, with 6 bases spanning the gap. The CDR3 sequence is 11 residues long. Germline V gene data show CDR1 as DFQATT and CDR2 as SNEGSKA (reference sequence). CDR3 region: CSAIPHTEAFF. The CDR3 DNA reads TGCAGTGCTATCCCCCACACTGAAGCTTTCTTT.

The chain employs TRBV2 and TRBJ1-6, with D possibly matching TRBD1 (5 bases). CDR3 length equals 14 residues. Between the trimmed V and J ends, which lost 10 bases and 10 bases, there was a span of 20 bases. Germline V gene lookup returns CDR1 SNHLY and CDR2 FYNNEI. The CDR3, as DNA: TGTGCCACCACAGGCGGGGGGGGACTATCACCCCTCCACTTT. Its protein is CATTGGGGLSPLHF. The whole variable domain, filled in from reference TRBV2 and TRBJ1-6, reads EPEVTQTPSHQVTQMGQEVILRCVPISNHLYFYWYRQILGQKVEFLVSFYNNEISEKSEIFDDQFSVERPDGSNFTLKIRSTKLEDSAMYFCATTGGGGLSPLHFGNGTRLTVT.

The chain recombines TRBV5-4 with TRBJ1-1; 9 positions match TRBD1. V lost 4 bases and J lost 3; bases outside the gene matches: 7. Germline V gene data show CDR1 as SGHNT and CDR2 as YYREEE (reference sequence). The CDR3 runs to 15 residues. The CDR3 here is CASSRDRALYTEAFF. The DNA of the CDR3 is TGTGCCAGCAGCCGGGACAGGGCTCTATACACTGAAGCTTTCTTT.

The chain is built from TRBV5-1 and TRBJ2-7; D is perhaps TRBD2 (6 bases). The V end was cut by 6 bases, the J end by 4 bases, with 17 bases between. CDR1 is SGHRS, CDR2 YFSETQ, per germline. CDR3 length equals 14 residues. The CDR3 region is CASTSQEGLYEQYF. CDR3 nucleotides: TGCGCCAGCACCTCGCAGGAGGGTTTATACGAGCAGTACTTC.

This chain connects TRBV5-4 to TRBJ2-1, with D maybe TRBD2 (5 bases). Trimming pared 3 bases from V and 4 bases from J, leaving 14 bases between. The CDR3 runs to 15 residues. The germline V gene encodes CDR1 SGHNT and CDR2 YYREEE (reference sequence). The DNA of the CDR3 is TGTGCCAGCAGCTCACTGCCGGAGGTTTACAATGAGCAGTTCTTC. Residues: CASSSLPEVYNEQFF.

This chain links TRBV28 with TRBJ1-2, with no clear D. This CDR3 has 12 amino acids. Looked up from germline, CDR1 is MDHEN and CDR2 is SYDVKM. Trimming cost V 5 bases and J 5 bases, with 9 bases left between them. DNA of the CDR3: TGTGCCAGCAGTACACTCTCGTATGGCTACACCTTC. This encodes CASSTLSYGYTF.

The chain carries TRBV15 and TRBJ1-5; 8 bases map to TRBD1. Germline trimming cut 5 bases from V and 6 bases from J; bases unmatched to any gene: 6. CDR1 is LNHNV and CDR2 is YYDKDF in the germline V gene (reference sequence). This CDR3 has 14 residues. CDR3 region: CATSGYQGAQPQHF. DNA for the CDR3: TGTGCCACCAGCGGGTATCAGGGGGCTCAGCCCCAGCATTTT.

The chain uses TRBV2 and TRBJ1-2; 9 bases are a match to TRBD1. Germline CDR1 reads SNHLY; CDR2 reads FYNNEI. J was trimmed by 7 bases and V by 5 bases; bases with no gene match: 5. The CDR3 extends over 13 amino acids. Written as DNA, the CDR3 is TGTGCCAGCAGTCTACAGGGGGCAGGTGGCTACACCTTC. It translates to CASSLQGAGGYTF.

V and J are TRBV7-2 and TRBJ1-2; D gene unclear. The CDR3 runs to 13 residues. Between the trimmed V and J ends, which lost 1 base and 5 bases, there was a span of 8 bases. Per germline, CDR1 SGHTA and CDR2 FQGNSA. CDR3 protein: CASSLGGAYGYTF. The CDR3, as DNA: TGTGCCAGCAGCTTAGGGGGAGCATATGGCTACACCTTC.

On this clone itself: The junction and the germline gene differ at one end; a read error may be behind it. The genes are TRBV20-1 and TRBJ1-1; the D gene is possibly TRBD1 (5 bases). Germline CDR1 and CDR2: DFQATT and SNEGSKA (reference sequence). CDR3 length equals 10 residues. This CDR3 reads CSASLGPAVF. The CDR3 DNA reads as TGCAGTGCTAGTTTGGGGCCAGCTGTTTTT.

This clone was detected once. This sequence joins TRBV21-1 and TRBJ1-2. TRBV21-1 is listed as a pseudogene. The CDR3 extends over 14 amino acids. CDR3 sequence (DNA): TGTGCCAGCAGCAACGAGGGGTCACGCTATGGCTACACCTTC. Protein: CASSNEGSRYGYTF.

This chain uses TRBV27 with TRBJ1-2; possibly TRBD1 for D (5 bases). V lost 6 bases, J lost 1 base, and 9 bases lay in between. This CDR3 is built from 13 residues. Germline CDR1 MNHEY, CDR2 SMNVEV (reference sequence). The CDR3 loop reads CASSPTVNYGYTF. The CDR3 DNA reads as TGTGCCAGCAGCCCGACAGTTAACTATGGCTACACCTTC.

The V call is TRBV4-2, the J call TRBJ2-2; D is unresolved. The CDR3 spans 13 residues. The V and J ends lost 6 bases and 4 bases respectively, with 9 bases between them. Germline V gene data show CDR1 as LGHNA and CDR2 as YNFKEQ. The CDR3 spells CASRGTATGELFF. DNA of the CDR3: TGTGCCAGCAGGGGTACGGCCACCGGGGAGCTGTTTTTT.

In this sample, this clone turned up once. The gene calls are TRBV11-2 and TRBJ1-1; a possible D gene is TRBD1 (6 bases). V lost 6 bases to trimming and J lost 1 base, with 15 bases between them. This CDR3 has 15 residues. The germline gives CDR1 SGHAT, CDR2 FQNNGV. As DNA, the CDR3 is TGTGCCAGCAGGACCTGGACAGAAAAGAACACTGAAGCTTTCTTT. Its protein product is CASRTWTEKNTEAFF. Filled out from reference TRBV11-2 and TRBJ1-1, the complete variable domain reads EAGVAQSPRYKIIEKRQSVAFWCNPISGHATLYWYQQILGQGPKLLIQFQNNGVVDDSQLPKDRFSAERLKGVDSTLKIQPAKLEDSAVYLCASRTWTEKNTEAFFGQGTRLTVV.

This rearrangement joins TRBV19 to TRBJ1-3; no firm D call. There are 13 residues in the CDR3. Per the germline V gene, CDR1 is LNHDA and CDR2 is SQIVND (reference sequence). V lost 5 bases and J lost 4, with 9 bases in between. The CDR3 is CASSQGWGNTIYF. CDR3 in DNA: TGTGCCAGTAGTCAAGGTTGGGGAAACACCATATATTTT. The full variable domain, with the rest looked up from reference TRBV19 and TRBJ1-3, is DGGITQSPKYLFRKEGQNVTLSCEQNLNHDAMYWYRQDPGQGLRLIYYSQIVNDFQKGDIAEGYSVSREKKESFPLTVTSAQKNPTAFYLCASSQGWGNTIYFGEGSWLTVV.

The rearrangement uses TRBV18 and TRBJ1-1; 7 bases are shared with TRBD1. The CDR3 contains 14 residues. J gave up 6 bases and V 6 bases, and 10 bases lay outside the gene matches. Germline V gene data show CDR1 as KGHSH and CDR2 as LQKENI. The DNA of the CDR3 is TGTGCCAGCTCGCGCCCGGACAGGCCACCTGAAGCTTTCTTT. Protein sequence: CASSRPDRPPEAFF.

The J gene is TRBJ2-1, the V gene TRBV6-5, with a weak D call TRBD2 (6 bases). V was shortened by 5 bases and J by 8 bases, with 7 bases between the two germline ends. This CDR3 spans 11 amino acids. Germline assignment: CDR1 MNHEY and CDR2 SVGAGI. The CDR3 loop is CASSRRDEQFF. CDR3 sequence (DNA): TGTGCCAGCAGTCGGAGGGATGAGCAGTTCTTC.

This CDR3 is CASSPSTGRGLGYTF. The CDR3 bases are TGTGCCAGCAGCCCCTCGACAGGGAGAGGGCTCGGCTACACCTTC. This chain uses TRBV7-2 with TRBJ1-2; TRBD1 matches at 7 bases. V dropped 5 bases and J dropped 8; count of bases not matched to a gene: 14. The germline gives CDR1 SGHTA, CDR2 FQGNSA. The CDR3 loop spans 15 amino acids.

This clone has a single count. This rearrangement joins TRBV3-1 (or the pseudogene TRBV3-2) to TRBJ1-2; D gene uncertain. CDR3 size: 15 residues. Germline V gives CDR1 LGHDT, CDR2 YNNKEL (reference sequence). The V end was cut by 0 bases, the J end by 7 bases, with 15 bases between. CDR3 bases: TGTGCCAGCAGCCAAGAGCACCGGCGTGGGCTTGGCTACACCTTC. Amino acids: CASSQEHRRGLGYTF.